This T cell receptor (beta chain) appears in the sequencing data of a study of cytomegalovirus exposure and HLA in healthy donors. Findings of the study overall: The Asian-associated ancestry cluster reportedly had fewer N-insertions than the approximately 610-donor mean in a later analysis.

V was cut by 4 bases and J by 3 bases, with 9 bases left in between. This CDR3 is 14 amino acids long. Germline V gives CDR1 MDHEN, CDR2 SYDVKM. Amplification used 60 Vbeta primers and 13 Jbeta primers. The method was immunoSEQ multiplex PCR; TCRdb's version includes in-frame clones alone and lacks a portion of them. The table shows 150,000 or so clones, with roughly 80% occurring only once. Concerning this clone: Its antigen is unknown.

This rearrangement joins TRBV28 to TRBJ1-4; a possible D gene is TRBD1 (6 bases). Sequencing was carried out using PBMCs. The sequence came from a male donor in good health and CMV-seropositive. CDR3 sequence (DNA): TGTGCCAGCAGTTCCGGACAGCCTAATGAAAAACTGTTTTTT. It specifies CASSSGQPNEKLFF.